A single sample gave rise to the 21 T cell receptor beta chains below, sequenced in a study of blood T cell repertoires in COVID-19. Some clones are missing from TCRdb's copy, which holds only in-frame ones; the method was immunoSEQ multiplex PCR. The sample consists of some 100,000 clones, approximately 91% of them appearing once. The sample comprised peripheral blood. The receptor set was obtained from a man in his sixties with acute or convalescent COVID-19.

The V call is TRBV19, the J call TRBJ2-1; D might be TRBD2 (7 bases). Germline V gives CDR1 LNHDA, CDR2 SQIVND (reference sequence). Trimming left V 6 bases short and J 0 bases short, with 12 bases between. There are 15 residues in the CDR3. CDR3 region: CASSGGGSSYNEQFF. CDR3 DNA: TGTGCCAGTAGCGGGGGCGGGAGCTCCTACAATGAGCAGTTCTTC.

The V gene is TRBV9, the J gene TRBJ2-1; D is possibly TRBD2 (6 bases). The ends were cut back, 0 bases at V and 4 bases at J, with 11 bases in the middle. The CDR3 spans 15 residues. The germline V gene encodes CDR1 SGDLS and CDR2 YYNGEE. CDR3 nucleotide sequence: TGTGCCAGCAGCGTAGGCGCGGGAACTTACAATGAGCAGTTCTTC. Its translation is CASSVGAGTYNEQFF.

This chain links TRBV5-5 with TRBJ1-6, with D possibly matching TRBD1 (5 bases). CDR1 and CDR2 from the germline V gene are SGHKS and YYEKEE (reference sequence). CDR3 size: 17 residues. The germline V and J ends were trimmed by 1 base and 8 bases, with 19 bases remaining between them. The CDR3: CASSLFPPGRGDSPLHF. The CDR3 region has the DNA TGTGCCAGCAGCTTGTTTCCCCCTGGGAGGGGTGATTCACCCCTCCACTTT.

This clone has only a few counts. The chain links TRBV7-8 to TRBJ2-3, with 13 bases aligning to TRBD2. The CDR3 contains 16 residues. Germline values: CDR1 SGHVS, CDR2 FQNEAQ. With V trimmed by 1 base and J by 3 bases, 1 base remained unmatched. The CDR3 protein is CASSLGTSGRTDTQYF. The CDR3 region has the DNA TGTGCCAGCAGCTTAGGGACTAGCGGGAGAACAGATACGCAGTATTTT.

This clone has a handful of counts. As DNA, the CDR3 is TGCGCCAGCAGCCCATCGTTGGGGGACAGCCGTCTTAATGAGCAGTTCTTC. It encodes CASSPSLGDSRLNEQFF. J is TRBJ2-1 and V is TRBV4-1, with TRBD1 matching 7 bases. This CDR3 has 17 residues. With 4 bases clipped from V and 7 bases from J, the junction kept 16 bases outside the gene matches. CDR1 and CDR2 from the germline V gene are MGHRA and YSYEKL.

The genes are TRBV28 and TRBJ1-5; unclear D gene. This CDR3 is built from 15 residues. The germline CDR1 and CDR2 sequences are MDHEN and SYDVKM. Trimming pared 5 bases from V and 3 bases from J, leaving 14 bases between. CDR3 bases: TGTGCCAGCAGTCGGTTCGACGGGAACAATCAGCCCCAGCATTTT. Its translation is CASSRFDGNNQPQHF.

Written as DNA, the CDR3 is TGTGCCAGCACCACAGATCCCACCCAAAAACTGTTTTTT. Translating it yields CASTTDPTQKLFF. The chain has TRBV28 and TRBJ1-4; D is undetermined. This CDR3 spans 13 amino acids. Trimming took off 7 bases at V and 9 bases at J, with 15 bases between the two ends. In germline, CDR1 is MDHEN, CDR2 SYDVKM.

This clone was observed a few times. V and J are TRBV28 and TRBJ1-1, with 10 positions matching TRBD1. CDR3 length: 16 amino acids. Losses at the gene ends were 6 bases for V and 1 base for J; bases not matched to a gene: 8. CDR1 MDHEN and CDR2 SYDVKM come from the germline V gene. The DNA for the CDR3 is TGTGCCAGCAGGCGCGGGACAGGGGTTAGGAACACTGAAGCTTTCTTT. It yields the protein CASRRGTGVRNTEAFF.

The chain is built from TRBV5-1 and TRBJ1-2; TRBD1 aligns across 9 bases. CDR1 SGHRS and CDR2 YFSETQ come from the germline V gene. V was pared by 2 bases and J by 4 bases, with 6 bases of the junction left unmatched. CDR3 size: 15 residues. Written as DNA, the CDR3 is TGCGCCAGCAGCTTCGGACAGGGGTCGAGCTATGGCTACACCTTC. Translated, it gives CASSFGQGSSYGYTF.

V usage is TRBV12-3 or TRBV12-4 and J usage is TRBJ1-4; D remains unclear. V was cut by 2 bases and J by 8 bases, with 9 bases left in between. The CDR3 loop spans 13 amino acids. CDR3 in amino acids: CASSLIFGEKLFF. The CDR3 coding sequence is TGTGCCAGCAGTTTAATTTTCGGGGAAAAACTGTTTTTT.

J is TRBJ2-2 and V is TRBV24-1, with D maybe TRBD2 (6 bases). The CDR3 is made up of 17 amino acids. The germline CDR1 and CDR2 sequences are KGHDR and SFDVKD. Trimming pared 2 bases from V and 5 bases from J, leaving 17 bases between. CDR3 in DNA: TGTGCCACCAGTGATTGGGCGTCGACGGGGAGGACCGGGGAGCTGTTTTTT. The encoded protein is CATSDWASTGRTGELFF.

This rearrangement joins TRBV6-6 to TRBJ1-6; maybe TRBD1 (6 bases). The CDR3 has 14 residues. From germline, CDR1 is MNHNY and CDR2 SVGAGI (reference sequence). Trimming pared 4 bases from V and 7 bases from J, leaving 11 bases between. CDR3 nucleotide sequence: TGTGCCAGCAGTTCGGGGACAAACAATTCACCCCTCCACTTT. Protein product: CASSSGTNNSPLHF.

J is TRBJ1-4 and V is TRBV20-1; possible D gene TRBD1, 5 bases. There are 14 residues in the CDR3. V lost 3 bases, J lost 5 bases, and 13 bases lay in between. Germline V gene lookup returns CDR1 DFQATT and CDR2 SNEGSKA (reference sequence). The CDR3 nucleotides read TGCAGTGCTAGTGGGGCCGTCGAGAATGAAAAACTGTTTTTT. As protein: CSASGAVENEKLFF.

The chain carries TRBV7-9 and TRBJ2-5; the D gene is possibly TRBD2 (7 bases). Germline-derived CDR1 and CDR2 are SEHNR and FQNEAQ (reference sequence). This CDR3 has 15 residues. V lost 5 bases, J lost 2 bases, and 15 bases lay in between. This chain's CDR3 is CASSQRGGGQETQYF. CDR3 coding DNA: TGTGCCAGCAGCCAGCGAGGGGGGGGACAAGAGACCCAGTACTTC.

The V and J genes are TRBV5-1 and TRBJ2-7; 11 positions match TRBD2. CDR3 size: 19 residues. After removal of 5 bases from V and 5 bases from J, the junction contained 21 bases not matched to a gene. Germline loops: CDR1 SGHRS, CDR2 YFSETQ. Written as DNA, the CDR3 is TGCGCCAGCAGTTTTGGTCGGGTGCAACCGACTAGCGGGAAGCACGAGCAGTACTTC. Translating it yields CASSFGRVQPTSGKHEQYF.

V and J are TRBV12-3 or TRBV12-4 and TRBJ2-7; 7 bases line up with TRBD1. The CDR3 covers 13 residues. Trimming at V came to 6 bases and at J to 3 bases, leaving 5 bases not matched to a gene. The CDR3 nucleotides read TGTGCCAGCAGACGTACAGGGGACTACGAGCAGTACTTC. Its protein product is CASRRTGDYEQYF.

The chain is built from TRBV10-1 and TRBJ1-1; D possibly corresponds to TRBD1 (5 bases). The CDR3 consists of 13 residues. Trimming took 3 bases from V and 10 from J, leaving 15 bases between them. Per germline, CDR1 WNHNN and CDR2 SYGVQD (reference sequence). CDR3 region: CASSDVDRRRAFF. The CDR3 nucleotides are TGCGCCAGCAGTGATGTTGACAGAAGAAGAGCTTTCTTT.

The rearrangement uses TRBV5-1 and TRBJ2-3, with 8 nucleotides matching TRBD2. Unmatched junction bases numbered 8, after V lost 0 bases and J lost 5 bases. The CDR3 totals 16 residues. Germline V CDR1 and CDR2: SGHRS, YFSETQ. Here the CDR3 DNA reads TGCGCCAGCAGCTTGGCGGGAGGGGACCCGGAAGATACGCAGTATTTT. It is translated as CASSLAGGDPEDTQYF.

This chain connects TRBV10-1 to TRBJ2-3; a possible D gene is TRBD2 (5 bases). The CDR3 runs to 15 residues. Trimming removed 0 bases at V and 7 bases at J, with 14 bases between. Looked up from germline, CDR1 is WNHNN and CDR2 is SYGVQD (reference sequence). In DNA, the CDR3 is TGCGCCAGCAGTGAGTCGGTAGCGACGGGGAATACGCAGTATTTT. Residues: CASSESVATGNTQYF.

This sequence joins TRBV5-1 and TRBJ2-5; D may be TRBD2 (6 bases). Trimming took 3 bases from V and 2 from J, leaving 11 bases between them. In germline, CDR1 is SGHRS, CDR2 YFSETQ. The CDR3 has 14 amino acids. The CDR3: CASSSGLTQETQYF. CDR3 nucleotides: TGCGCCAGCAGCTCGGGACTGACGCAAGAGACCCAGTACTTC.

This sequence joins TRBV7-3 and TRBJ2-3, with TRBD2 identical over 15 bases. The CDR3 has 18 residues. J lost 0 bases, V lost 4 bases, and 5 bases had no gene match. The germline V gene encodes CDR1 SGHTA and CDR2 FQGTGA. CDR3 sequence reads: CASSSGLAGGRSTDTQYF. The CDR3 DNA follows: TGTGCCAGCAGCTCCGGACTAGCGGGAGGGAGGAGCACAGATACGCAGTATTTT.